Below are 16 T cell receptor beta chains sequenced from a single sample in a study of response to subunit inactivated influenza vaccine. MiXCR, applied by TCRdb to the RT-PCR reads, yields one record per CDR3 protein. The sample lists about 540,000 distinct CDR3 sequences; approximately 22% were seen once. This sample was also put to use in a study of T cells expressing NK-cell markers. From that paper: The authors made TCR beta cDNA libraries by 5'RACE template switching. This switching added a universal primer site and UMIs.

The sequencing used CD4+ T cells sorted from PBMCs, collected 11 to 12 days after vaccination. The receptors come from a man aged 45 to 65 who received an inactivated influenza vaccine.

The rearrangement uses TRBV10-3 and TRBJ1-5, with a tentative D call TRBD1 (5 bases). The germline V and J ends were trimmed by 6 bases and 1 base, with 10 bases remaining between them. This CDR3 contains 14 residues. Per germline, CDR1 ENHRY and CDR2 SYGVKD. This chain's CDR3 is CAISQGASNQPQHF. The DNA for the CDR3 is TGTGCCATCAGCCAGGGAGCGAGCAATCAGCCCCAGCATTTT.

This clonotype occurred once. One end of the junction does not line up with germline, which may come from a read error. The chain joins TRBV18 to TRBJ2-1; D is uncertain. Per the germline V gene, CDR1 is KGHSH and CDR2 is LQKENI. This CDR3 region has 13 residues. Written as DNA, the CDR3 is TGTGCCATCTCACTGGAGAGAAACAATGAGCAGTTCTTC. Residues: CAISLERNNEQFF.

Only a few counts were recorded for this clonotype. V and J are TRBV10-3 and TRBJ2-5, with 9 bases aligning to TRBD2. This CDR3 has 14 residues. Germline V gene data show CDR1 as ENHRY and CDR2 as SYGVKD. Unmatched junction bases numbered 11, after V lost 10 bases and J lost 5 bases. CDR3 DNA sequence: TGTGCCACCACCGGGACTAGCTTGATGGAGACCCAGTACTTC. Its protein product is CATTGTSLMETQYF.

This clonotype was detected only a few times. This chain connects TRBV5-1 to TRBJ1-1; no reliable D call. CDR3 length equals 12 residues. Germline lookup yields CDR1 SGHRS and CDR2 YFSETQ. The ends were cut back, 0 bases at V and 8 bases at J, with 8 bases in the middle. The CDR3 region has the DNA TGCGCCAGCAGCTTGGAAAGAAACGAAGCTTTCTTT. Protein product: CASSLERNEAFF.

This clonotype showed up just a few times. This sequence joins TRBV28 and TRBJ1-2; D perhaps matches TRBD1 (5 bases). This CDR3 is 14 amino acids long. The ends were cut back, 6 bases at V and 2 bases at J, with 13 bases in the middle. The germline gives CDR1 MDHEN, CDR2 SYDVKM. In DNA form, the CDR3 reads TGTGCCAGCAGGACGGGACGGAGGAACTATGGCTACACCTTC. It specifies CASRTGRRNYGYTF.

The V call is TRBV20-1, the J call TRBJ1-5; D is ambiguous. V lost 3 bases, J lost 0 bases, and 18 bases lay in between. Germline lookup yields CDR1 DFQATT and CDR2 SNEGSKA (reference sequence). The CDR3 totals 17 residues. CDR3: CSARRHEPTYSNQPQHF. CDR3 sequence (DNA): TGCAGTGCTAGGCGACACGAACCTACCTATAGCAATCAGCCCCAGCATTTT.

The V call is TRBV11-2, the J call TRBJ2-2, with TRBD1 identical over 9 bases. Germline V CDR1 and CDR2: SGHAT, FQNNGV. With 5 bases clipped from V and 4 bases from J, the junction kept 8 bases outside the gene matches. The CDR3 loop spans 16 amino acids. The CDR3, as DNA: TGTGCCAGCAGCCCGGGACAGGGAATAGTCACCGGGGAGCTGTTTTTT. Protein sequence: CASSPGQGIVTGELFF.

The chain combines TRBV2 with TRBJ2-5; no firm D call. Germline lookup yields CDR1 SNHLY and CDR2 FYNNEI. V shed 0 bases and J shed 4 bases, with 9 bases lying between them. CDR3 length equals 14 residues. In nucleotides, the CDR3 is TGTGCCAGCAGTGAAGCTGGTCGTGGAGAGACCCAGTACTTC. Amino acids: CASSEAGRGETQYF.

This clonotype was observed a few times. The gene calls are TRBV20-1 and TRBJ1-2, with TRBD1 matching 9 bases. Germline values: CDR1 DFQATT, CDR2 SNEGSKA (reference sequence). The V segment lost 6 bases and the J segment 4 bases; nucleotides outside the gene matches: 6. CDR3 size: 13 residues. CDR3 nucleotide sequence: TGCAGTGCACGACAGGGGGAAAGCTATGGCTACACCTTC. Residues: CSARQGESYGYTF.

The sample holds one count of this clonotype. A much larger clone differs from this one at a single base, so this may be a read error. The J gene is TRBJ2-3, the V gene TRBV5-5; 7 nucleotides agree with TRBD1. This CDR3 spans 15 amino acids. V was clipped by 3 bases and J by 2 bases; unmatched bases: 6. Germline values: CDR1 SGHKS, CDR2 YYEKEE (reference sequence). As DNA, the CDR3 is TGTGCCAGCAGCTCGGACAGGAACCCCACAGATACGCAGTATTTT. Encoded protein: CASSSDRNPTDTQYF.

This clonotype was found once. This chain joins TRBV30 and TRBJ2-3; no definite D call. V lost 0 bases and J lost 8, with 6 bases in between. The CDR3 is 11 amino acids. The V gene's germline CDR1 is GTSNPN and CDR2 SVGIG (reference sequence). The DNA for the CDR3 is TGTGCCTGGAGTGTGTCAAGTACGCAGTATTTT. Translated, it gives CAWSVSSTQYF.

The chain combines TRBV3-1 with TRBJ2-2; maybe TRBD2 (6 bases). CDR1 and CDR2 from the germline V gene are LGHDT and YNNKEL (reference sequence). The V end was cut by 6 bases, the J end by 6 bases, with 23 bases between. The CDR3 contains 17 residues. CDR3 sequence reads: CASRSALTSRPSGELFF. CDR3 DNA: TGTGCCAGCAGAAGCGCCCTGACTAGTCGTCCGTCCGGGGAGCTGTTTTTT.

The V gene is TRBV24-1, the J gene TRBJ2-7, with TRBD2 as a possible D gene (5 bases). Germline CDR1 is KGHDR and CDR2 is SFDVKD. The V gene lost 1 base and the J gene lost 4 bases, with 7 bases spanning the gap. The CDR3 is made up of 13 amino acids. The CDR3 coding sequence is TGTGCCACCAGTGATTTCCGGGGATACGAGCAGTACTTC. Translation gives CATSDFRGYEQYF.

The V and J genes are TRBV5-1 and TRBJ2-6, with D possibly called TRBD1 or TRBD2 (5 bases each). The germline V gene has CDR1 SGHRS and CDR2 YFSETQ. V was pared by 1 base and J by 5 bases, with 10 bases between. CDR3 size: 15 residues. This CDR3 reads CASSLMGEWANVLTF. In DNA form, the CDR3 reads TGCGCCAGCAGCTTGATGGGGGAATGGGCCAACGTCCTGACTTTC.

There are a few counts of this clonotype. At one end, the junction sequence differs from germline, possibly due to a read error. The V gene is TRBV7-7, the J gene TRBJ2-5; possible D gene TRBD2, 6 bases. CDR1 is SSHAT, CDR2 FNYEAQ, per germline (reference sequence). This CDR3 has 14 amino acids. CDR3 DNA sequence: TGTGCTAGCAGCTTAGCTACAGCGGGAGAGACCCAGTACTTC. This sequence encodes CASSLATAGETQYF. The variable domain in full, with the rest retrieved from reference TRBV7-7 and TRBJ2-5, is GAGVSQSPRYKVTKRGQDVTLRCDPISSHATLYWYQQALGQGPEFLTYFNYEAQPDKSGLPSDRFSAERPEGSISTLTIQRTEQRDSAMYRCASSLATAGETQYFGPGTRLLVL.

The chain carries TRBV28 and TRBJ1-5, with TRBD1 identical over 9 bases. The CDR3 has 16 residues. Germline V gene data show CDR1 as MDHEN and CDR2 as SYDVKM. J was trimmed by 1 base and V by 6 bases; bases with no gene match: 7. The DNA for the CDR3 is TGTGCCAGCAGACCCCTGACAGGGGGAAGCAATCAGCCCCAGCATTTT. Its protein product is CASRPLTGGSNQPQHF.